The source of this TCR beta chain is a study of T cell responses to AZD1222 COVID-19 vaccine. Study results and caveats: Donors in the cohort were predominantly white British and more often female, and clonal diversity was possibly underestimated.

About this clone itself: The antigen is undetermined.

Sequencing was performed with immunoSEQ multiplex PCR; in TCRdb, only in-frame clones are kept and a portion is missing. The sample contains around 86,000 clones, nearly 90% of which appear only once. The CDR3 extends over 15 amino acids. The ends were cut back, 5 bases at V and 2 bases at J, with 16 bases in the middle. The V gene's germline CDR1 is SGHAT and CDR2 FQNNGV. The material sequenced was peripheral blood, taken on day 0 of AZD1222 vaccination. The chain links TRBV11-2 to TRBJ2-7; D might be TRBD1 (8 bases). The TCR originated in an adult in good health. The CDR3, as DNA: TGTGCCAGCAGCACAGGGGGGGGGAACACCTACGAGCAGTACTTC. This gives the protein CASSTGGGNTYEQYF. Drawing the rest from reference TRBV11-2 and TRBJ2-7, the complete variable domain is EAGVAQSPRYKIIEKRQSVAFWCNPISGHATLYWYQQILGQGPKLLIQFQNNGVVDDSQLPKDRFSAERLKGVDSTLKIQPAKLEDSAVYLCASSTGGGNTYEQYFGPGTRLTVT.